Below, 8 T cell receptor beta chains from the same sample are listed, as sequenced in a study of pediatric ulcerative colitis. The table came from immunoSEQ multiplex PCR; TCRdb's copy has only in-frame clones and leaves some out. The table has 30,000 to 45,000 clones, 75% to 90% seen once; the top ten hold around 23%. The specimen was blood. Receptors were obtained from a girl aged 5-17 years with moderate ulcerative colitis.

As DNA, the CDR3 is TGTGCCAGCAGCTTGGGGCGGGACAGGAAACAAGATACGCAGTATTTT. Protein sequence: CASSLGRDRKQDTQYF. The chain is built from TRBV5-4 and TRBJ2-3; 8 positions agree with TRBD1. V shed 0 bases, J shed 5 bases, and the junction held 8 bases outside the gene matches. Germline CDR1 reads SGHNT; CDR2 reads YYREEE (reference sequence). This CDR3 spans 16 amino acids.

The chain uses TRBV5-1 and TRBJ1-4; D remains ambiguous. Germline V lookup: CDR1 SGHRS, CDR2 YFSETQ. The CDR3 covers 14 residues. V lost 0 bases to trimming and J lost 3 bases, with 6 bases between them. The CDR3: CASSLGKSNEKLFF. For the CDR3, the DNA is TGCGCCAGCAGCTTGGGTAAGTCTAATGAAAAACTGTTTTTT. The entire variable domain, with the rest obtained from reference TRBV5-1 and TRBJ1-4, is as follows: KAGVTQTPRYLIKTRGQQVTLSCSPISGHRSVSWYQQTPGQGLQFLFEYFSETQRNKGNFPGRFSGRQFSNSRSEMNVSTLELGDSALYLCASSLGKSNEKLFFGSGTQLSVL.

V and J are TRBV18 and TRBJ1-1; no clear D gene. Trimming cost V 6 bases and J 4 bases, with 15 bases left between them. This CDR3 is 14 amino acids long. Germline-derived CDR1 and CDR2 are KGHSH and LQKENI. CDR3 bases: TGTGCCAGCTCCCGGGTTCAGGAGGCCACTGAAGCTTTCTTT. Its protein product is CASSRVQEATEAFF.

The CDR3 DNA follows: TGTGCCATCAGTCCCCGGACAGGGGGCGACACTGAAGCTTTCTTT. This codes for CAISPRTGGDTEAFF. V and J are TRBV10-3 and TRBJ1-1; 11 bases map to TRBD1. Germline V gene lookup returns CDR1 ENHRY and CDR2 SYGVKD. This CDR3 has 15 amino acids. Trimming cost V 5 bases and J 3 bases; bases outside gene matches: 5.

This clone has more than one count but fewer than ten. The rearrangement uses TRBV5-4 and TRBJ1-2; no clear D. Germline V gives CDR1 SGHNT, CDR2 YYREEE (reference sequence). This CDR3 has 13 amino acids. The ends were cut back, 3 bases at V and 6 bases at J, with 12 bases in the middle. For the CDR3, the DNA is TGTGCCAGCAGCTCTCCCTTAGTGAATGGCTACACCTTC. It yields the protein CASSSPLVNGYTF.

This clone was seen once. This rearrangement joins TRBV4-2 to TRBJ2-2; TRBD2 might be the D (6 bases). The CDR3 sequence is 17 residues long. V gave up 0 bases and J gave up 1 base, with 12 bases separating them. Germline V gene data show CDR1 as LGHNA and CDR2 as YNFKEQ. CDR3: CASSQEGRGGNTGELFF. DNA of the CDR3: TGTGCCAGCAGCCAAGAGGGCCGGGGAGGGAACACCGGGGAGCTGTTTTTT.

V and J are TRBV28 and TRBJ1-2; D perhaps matches TRBD1 (5 bases). This CDR3 is 13 amino acids long. CDR1 and CDR2 from the germline V gene are MDHEN and SYDVKM. The germline V and J ends were trimmed by 6 bases and 3 bases, with 11 bases remaining between them. The CDR3 spells CASSRGTDYGYTF. The CDR3 DNA reads as TGTGCCAGCAGCCGAGGGACTGACTATGGCTACACCTTC.

This chain links TRBV21-1 with TRBJ2-7. TRBV21-1 represents a pseudogene. The CDR3 extends over 21 amino acids. CDR3 in DNA: TGTGCCAGCAGCAAAGAGGGCGGTCGTAGGGCCCAGAGAATAGCTCTCTACGAGCAGTACTTC. This codes for CASSKEGGRRAQRIALYEQYF.